The next 30 T cell receptor beta chains were all read from a single sample in a study of T cells in Graves' hyperthyroidism and ophthalmopathy. Amplification of TCR beta CDR3 regions was performed using RNA transcripts as template. HTBI primers were employed in a first-round RT-PCR of the TCR CDR3. TCRdb analysed the multiplex PCR reads with MiXCR anew, one entry per CDR3 protein. The profile shows about 620,000 distinct CDR3 sequences, around 15% of them singletons. Sequenced material: blood. These receptors were taken from a woman aged 25 to 39 with Graves' hyperthyroidism.

V gene TRBV27 combines with J gene TRBJ2-7; no clear D. Deletions cut 8 bases from V and 3 bases from J, with 14 bases between. Germline V CDR1 and CDR2: MNHEY, SMNVEV (reference sequence). This CDR3 spans 13 amino acids. CDR3 DNA sequence: TGTGCCAGCCGAGGTTTGTCCCTCTACGAGCAGTACTTC. Translated: CASRGLSLYEQYF.

The chain has TRBV5-4 and TRBJ2-7; D might be TRBD1 or TRBD2, each matching 6 bases. Per germline, CDR1 SGHNT and CDR2 YYREEE (reference sequence). The CDR3 has 17 amino acids. Between the trimmed V and J ends, which lost 2 bases and 3 bases, there was a span of 21 bases. The CDR3: CASSLGGQNSLHYEQYF. The CDR3 nucleotides are TGTGCCAGCAGCTTAGGGGGGCAGAACTCCCTCCACTACGAGCAGTACTTC.

At least ten counts were recorded for this clonotype. The CDR3 bases are TGTGCCAGCACCCTCATAGGGATAAGCTACGGCTACACCTTC. This translates into CASTLIGISYGYTF. This chain uses TRBV12-3 or TRBV12-4 with TRBJ1-2, with D hard to call. V was clipped by 7 bases and J by 8 bases, with 20 bases between them. The CDR3 runs 14 residues.

This clonotype was seen more than once but under ten times. The chain employs TRBV12-5 and TRBJ1-6, with 11 positions matching TRBD1. V dropped 1 base and J dropped 7; count of bases not matched to a gene: 6. The CDR3 has 17 amino acids. CDR1 is LGHNT, CDR2 FRNRAP, per germline. The CDR3 nucleotides read TGTGCTAGTGGTTTGGCGTGGGACAGGGGGGCAAATTCACCCCTCCACTTT. This gives the protein CASGLAWDRGANSPLHF.

J is TRBJ2-7 and V is TRBV15; D uncertain. Deletions cut 1 base from V and 5 bases from J, with 9 bases between. The CDR3 consists of 13 residues. Germline V gives CDR1 LNHNV, CDR2 YYDKDF (reference sequence). CDR3 in amino acids: CATSRAELDEQYF. The CDR3 coding sequence is TGTGCCACCAGCAGAGCAGAGTTGGACGAGCAGTACTTC. Supplemented by reference TRBV15 and TRBJ2-7, the full variable domain reads DAMVIQNPRYQVTQFGKPVTLSCSQTLNHNVMYWYQQKSSQAPKLLFHYYDKDFNNEADTPDNFQSRRPNTSFCFLDIRSPGLGDTAMYLCATSRAELDEQYFGPGTRLTVT.

This chain links TRBV20-1 with TRBJ1-3; D call uncertain. Per the germline V gene, CDR1 is DFQATT and CDR2 is SNEGSKA (reference sequence). The CDR3 is 11 amino acids. V dropped 5 bases and J dropped 0 bases, with 2 bases sitting between them. The CDR3 nucleotides are TGCAGTGCTGGCTCTGGAAACACCATATATTTT. Amino acid sequence: CSAGSGNTIYF.

The chain joins TRBV6-5 to TRBJ2-1, with TRBD2 identical over 11 bases. The CDR3 spans 14 residues. V dropped 3 bases and J dropped 10; count of bases not matched to a gene: 5. CDR1 is MNHEY, CDR2 SVGAGI, per germline. As DNA, the CDR3 is TGTGCCAGCAGTTATCCCGGGACTAGCGGCGAGCAGTTCTTC. Encoded protein: CASSYPGTSGEQFF.

Only a few counts were recorded for this clonotype. The gene calls are TRBV29-1 and TRBJ2-5; TRBD2 might be the D (6 bases). Per the germline V gene, CDR1 is SQVTM and CDR2 is ANQGSEA. V dropped 5 bases and J dropped 3 bases, with 10 bases sitting between them. The CDR3 sequence is 12 residues long. The CDR3 DNA sequence: TGCAGCGTTAATGAGCGGGAAGAGACCCAGTACTTC. Its protein product is CSVNEREETQYF.

This clonotype has at least ten counts. The V call is TRBV11-1, the J call TRBJ2-3, with TRBD2 as a possible D gene (6 bases). This CDR3 is 15 amino acids long. The germline V gene has CDR1 SGHAT and CDR2 FQDESV (reference sequence). V was clipped by 5 bases and J by 0 bases, with 12 bases between them. CDR3 residues: CASSPSGTSTDTQYF. The CDR3 DNA reads as TGTGCCAGCAGCCCCTCCGGGACTAGCACAGATACGCAGTATTTT.

Concerning this clonotype: The conserved phenylalanine or tryptophan normally closing the CDR3 is absent here, so this likely arose from a read error. V is TRBV9 and J is TRBJ2-7; D gene ambiguous. V lost 0 bases to trimming and J lost 1 base, with 11 bases between them. The CDR3 length is 15 residues. Germline V gene data show CDR1 as SGDLS and CDR2 as YYNGEE. CDR3 coding DNA: TGTGCCAGCAGCGTAGCGGCCTCCTCATCCTACGAGCAGTACCTC. Its protein product is CASSVAASSSYEQYL.

The rearrangement uses TRBV7-2 and TRBJ2-7, with 7 bases that match TRBD2. The CDR3 totals 14 residues. The V gene's germline CDR1 is SGHTA and CDR2 FQGNSA. V shed 1 base, J shed 6 bases, and the junction held 6 bases outside the gene matches. The CDR3 spells CASSLEASGSEQYF. The CDR3 DNA is TGTGCCAGCAGCTTAGAGGCTAGCGGCTCCGAGCAGTACTTC.

This chain connects TRBV4-2 to TRBJ1-2; no definite D call. The CDR3 has 13 amino acids. Trimming pared 0 bases from V and 3 bases from J, leaving 5 bases between. Germline V lookup: CDR1 LGHNA, CDR2 YNFKEQ. CDR3 sequence (DNA): TGTGCCAGCAGCCAAGATTTGGACTATGGCTACACCTTC. Protein sequence: CASSQDLDYGYTF.

The chain joins TRBV28 to TRBJ1-1; 7 bases match TRBD1. The V gene end was trimmed by 2 bases and the J gene end by 3 bases; junction bases not matched to a gene: 6. Germline values: CDR1 MDHEN, CDR2 SYDVKM. The CDR3 sequence is 15 residues long. Here the CDR3 reads CASSLGGGQYTEAFF. CDR3 DNA: TGTGCCAGCAGTTTAGGGGGGGGACAGTACACTGAAGCTTTCTTT.

This clonotype was recorded many times. The chain has TRBV11-2 and TRBJ2-7; maybe TRBD2 (5 bases). V lost 4 bases and J lost 6, with 10 bases in between. Germline V gives CDR1 SGHAT, CDR2 FQNNGV. The CDR3 spans 12 residues. The CDR3 bases are TGTGCCAGCAGCTACGGGGTTTTCGAGCAGTACTTC. Amino acids: CASSYGVFEQYF.

This clonotype occurred many times. V gene TRBV27 combines with J gene TRBJ2-7; TRBD2 matches at 8 bases. Germline V gene data show CDR1 as MNHEY and CDR2 as SMNVEV (reference sequence). This CDR3 contains 14 residues. V was clipped by 8 bases and J by 2 bases; unmatched bases: 8. The CDR3 reads CASGQLAAAYEQYF. Written as DNA, the CDR3 is TGTGCCAGCGGACAACTAGCGGCAGCCTACGAGCAGTACTTC.

The chain joins TRBV7-2 to TRBJ2-7; D unresolved. The DNA end is more similar to TRBJ2-1, so the J call may be wrong. CDR1 is SGHTA, CDR2 FQGNSA, per germline. The length of the CDR3 is 14 residues. The CDR3 region is CASSLGFRAYEQFF. CDR3 coding DNA: TGTGCCAGCAGCTTAGGTTTCAGAGCATACGAGCAGTTCTTC.

The chain recombines TRBV10-3 with TRBJ2-2; 11 positions agree with TRBD1. Germline V gives CDR1 ENHRY, CDR2 SYGVKD. There are 16 residues in the CDR3. The junction had 7 bases not matched to a gene; V was cut back by 3 bases and J by 7 bases. For the CDR3, the DNA is TGTGCCATCAGTGAAGTGGACAGGGGGCGAGGCGGGGAGCTGTTTTTT. Protein: CAISEVDRGRGGELFF.

At least ten counts were recorded for this clonotype. The gene calls are TRBV6-1 and TRBJ2-7; 7 nucleotides match TRBD1. J was trimmed by 4 bases and V by 6 bases; bases with no gene match: 12. This CDR3 is built from 15 residues. Germline values: CDR1 MNHNS, CDR2 SASEGT. The CDR3 here is CASSRPGDRVYEQYF. CDR3 sequence (DNA): TGTGCCAGCAGCCGACCTGGGGACAGAGTGTACGAGCAGTACTTC.

This clonotype occurred many times. This chain uses TRBV7-2 with TRBJ2-3, with TRBD1 matching over 7 bases. Per germline, CDR1 SGHTA and CDR2 FQGNSA. This CDR3 has 15 residues. V gave up 4 bases and J gave up 3 bases; unmatched junction bases: 7. In DNA form, the CDR3 reads TGTGCCAGCAGCTACTACAGGGGCAAGACAGATACGCAGTATTTT. Amino acid sequence: CASSYYRGKTDTQYF. Filled out from reference TRBV7-2 and TRBJ2-3, the complete variable domain reads GAGVSQSPSNKVTEKGKDVELRCDPISGHTALYWYRQSLGQGLEFLIYFQGNSAPDKSGLPSDRFSAERTGGSVSTLTIQRTQQEDSAVYLCASSYYRGKTDTQYFGPGTRLTVL.

There are a few counts of this clonotype. CDR3 sequence: CASSLGLQVNEQFF. Written as DNA, the CDR3 is TGTGCCAGCAGCTTAGGCCTCCAGGTCAATGAGCAGTTCTTC. The genes are TRBV13 and TRBJ2-1, with no clear D. Germline V gene sequence: CDR1 PRHDT, CDR2 FYEKMQ (reference sequence). The CDR3 covers 14 residues. Deletions cut 0 bases from V and 6 bases from J, with 9 bases between.

A few counts support this clonotype. The chain couples TRBV9 to TRBJ1-2, with 9 bases lining up with TRBD1. J lost 5 bases, V lost 3 bases, and 2 bases had no gene match. Germline V gene lookup returns CDR1 SGDLS and CDR2 YYNGEE. This CDR3 is 13 amino acids long. The CDR3 region is CASSGDRAYGYTF. The CDR3 DNA reads as TGTGCCAGCAGCGGGGACAGGGCTTATGGCTACACCTTC.

This clonotype came up many times. The rearrangement links TRBV14 to TRBJ1-1; D not resolved. Germline-derived CDR1 and CDR2 are SGHDN and FVKESK. This CDR3 is built from 13 residues. The germline V and J ends were trimmed by 5 bases and 1 base, with 8 bases remaining between them. The CDR3 DNA is TGTGCCAGCAGCAATCAGGAGAACACTGAAGCTTTCTTT. Amino acids: CASSNQENTEAFF.

This clonotype was counted at least ten times. The CDR3 DNA follows: TGTGCCAGCAACAGGGGCCACGAGCAGTACTTC. Encoded protein: CASNRGHEQYF. The chain joins TRBV6-2 or TRBV6-3 to TRBJ2-7; 7 nucleotides align to TRBD1. Per the germline V gene, CDR1 is MNHEY and CDR2 is SVGEGT. V was clipped by 7 bases and J by 5 bases; unmatched bases: 2. The CDR3 sequence is 11 residues long.

This clonotype has a handful of counts. The chain couples TRBV4-1 to TRBJ2-4; D is unresolved. CDR3 length equals 12 residues. The V gene lost 0 bases and the J gene lost 10 bases, with 7 bases spanning the gap. The V gene's germline CDR1 is MGHRA and CDR2 YSYEKL. DNA for the CDR3: TGCGCCAGCAGCCAAGACGGCAGTATTCAGTACTTC. It translates to CASSQDGSIQYF.

The chain has TRBV28 and TRBJ1-3; D uncertain. Germline lookup yields CDR1 MDHEN and CDR2 SYDVKM. Trimming pared 3 bases from V and 1 base from J, leaving 7 bases between. This CDR3 comprises 14 residues. CDR3 in amino acids: CASSFMGSGNTIYF. DNA of the CDR3: TGTGCCAGCAGTTTCATGGGATCTGGAAACACCATATATTTT.

Notes on this clonotype: At one boundary the junction diverges from the germline segment, which might be a read error. This sequence joins TRBV6-8 and TRBJ2-1; D remains ambiguous. The CDR3 contains 19 residues. Germline V lookup: CDR1 MNHGY, CDR2 SAAAGT. The CDR3, as DNA: TGTGCCAGCAGTTACCCACACCGGCACTCGCTCAGCTCCTACAATGACCAGTTCTTC. Amino acids: CASSYPHRHSLSSYNDQFF.

This clonotype was counted between two and nine times. The chain employs TRBV9 and TRBJ2-5, with 11 bases fitting TRBD1. J was trimmed by 8 bases and V by 3 bases; bases with no gene match: 3. The germline CDR1 and CDR2 sequences are SGDLS and YYNGEE. The CDR3 has 13 residues. The CDR3 sequence: CASSAGQGGTQYF. Written as DNA, the CDR3 is TGTGCCAGCAGCGCGGGACAGGGGGGTACCCAGTACTTC. Using reference TRBV9 and TRBJ2-5 for the parts outside the CDR3, the full variable domain is DSGVTQTPKHLITATGQRVTLRCSPRSGDLSVYWYQQSLDQGLQFLIQYYNGEERAKGNILERFSAQQFPDLHSELNLSSLELGDSALYFCASSAGQGGTQYFGPGTRLLVL.

The chain is built from TRBV12-3 or TRBV12-4 and TRBJ2-7; D ambiguous. The CDR3 contains 17 residues. Trimming removed 7 bases at V and 4 bases at J, with 26 bases between. The CDR3: CASTAALPHEPPYEQYF. CDR3 in DNA: TGTGCCAGCACGGCGGCCCTACCCCACGAGCCCCCTTACGAGCAGTACTTC.

This clonotype was found many times. This chain connects TRBV7-3 to TRBJ2-2, with no clear D. V lost 6 bases to trimming and J lost 5 bases, with 10 bases between them. CDR1 is SGHTA and CDR2 is FQGTGA in the germline V gene. This CDR3 comprises 13 residues. DNA of the CDR3: TGTGCCAGCAGTTTCGACCCGACCGGGGAGCTGTTTTTT. Translating it yields CASSFDPTGELFF.

The table lists this clonotype with many counts. The chain joins TRBV30 to TRBJ1-1; D not certain. The CDR3 extends over 13 amino acids. Germline assignment: CDR1 GTSNPN and CDR2 SVGIG (reference sequence). V lost 0 bases to trimming and J lost 5 bases, with 10 bases between them. CDR3 bases: TGTGCCTGGAGTGTAAAGGGTGGTACTGAAGCTTTCTTT. Its protein product is CAWSVKGGTEAFF.